A single sample gave rise to the 14 T cell receptor beta chains below, sequenced in a study of radiotherapy plus CTLA-4 blockade in lung cancer (dated by TCRdb to the late 2010s). The library was made by the immunoSEQ multiplex PCR assay. TCRdb provides this immuneACCESS table in a form limited to in-frame rearrangements. Some clones are lacking; in checked studies, under half of them reflect an unresolved V gene, and why the rest are absent is not known. For this sample the table gives 90,000 to 150,000 clones, of which just under 80% were detected only once. Together, the top ten hold 4.5% to 6.5% of the sample. Sequences were derived from peripheral blood, sampled from a patient treated with radiotherapy plus ipilimumab. The receptors shown here come from a human donor with non-small cell lung cancer who had a partial response to radiotherapy plus ipilimumab.

The genes are TRBV19 and TRBJ1-2, with TRBD1 identical over 7 bases. CDR3 length: 14 residues. With V trimmed by 8 bases and J by 4 bases, 10 bases remained unmatched. Germline values: CDR1 LNHDA, CDR2 SQIVND (reference sequence). The CDR3 region has the DNA TGTGCCAGTGCCGCCAGGGGGGCCATCTATGGCTACACCTTC. Translation gives CASAARGAIYGYTF.

With respect to this clone: Other DNA sequences of this sample code for an identical CDR3. The chain uses TRBV18 and TRBJ1-5; D is undetermined. Germline V CDR1 and CDR2: KGHSH, LQKENI. The CDR3 sequence is 13 residues long. The germline V and J ends were trimmed by 3 bases and 0 bases, with 3 bases remaining between them. Here the CDR3 DNA reads TGTGCCAGCTCACCCTATAGCAATCAGCCCCAGCATTTT. It codes for CASSPYSNQPQHF.

V gene TRBV6-1 combines with J gene TRBJ1-5; maybe TRBD1 (5 bases). Trimming left V 0 bases short and J 7 bases short, with 13 bases between. Germline V gene data show CDR1 as MNHNS and CDR2 as SASEGT. The CDR3 loop spans 15 amino acids. The chain's CDR3 is CASSEAGLDGQPQHF. DNA of the CDR3: TGTGCCAGCAGTGAAGCGGGGCTTGATGGGCAGCCCCAGCATTTT.

V and J are TRBV18 and TRBJ1-5, with TRBD1 matching 7 bases. The CDR3 is made up of 14 amino acids. CDR1 is KGHSH and CDR2 is LQKENI in the germline V gene. Trimming removed 0 bases from V and 9 bases from J; junction bases left unmatched: 5. The CDR3 coding sequence is TGTGCCAGCTCACCACCCGACAGGGTTGGGCCCCAGCATTTT. As protein: CASSPPDRVGPQHF.

The rearrangement uses TRBV5-5 and TRBJ2-5; 8 bases agree with TRBD2. V was clipped by 5 bases and J by 4 bases; unmatched bases: 7. The germline V gene encodes CDR1 SGHKS and CDR2 YYEKEE (reference sequence). This CDR3 contains 14 residues. CDR3 region: CASSSQSGRETQYF. CDR3 DNA: TGTGCCAGCAGTTCACAAAGCGGGAGAGAGACCCAGTACTTC.

V gene TRBV4-1 combines with J gene TRBJ2-1; possible D gene TRBD2, 5 bases. CDR1 and CDR2 from the germline V gene are MGHRA and YSYEKL. CDR3 length: 15 amino acids. Deletions cut 2 bases from V and 4 bases from J, with 12 bases between. The CDR3 region has the DNA TGCGCCAGCAGCCAAATGGGAGAGGCGTACAATGAGCAGTTCTTC. Translation gives CASSQMGEAYNEQFF.

V and J are TRBV27 and TRBJ1-1, with D possibly being TRBD1 (6 bases). The CDR3 extends over 13 amino acids. In germline, CDR1 is MNHEY, CDR2 SMNVEV (reference sequence). V was clipped by 6 bases and J by 4 bases, with 12 bases between them. CDR3 coding DNA: TGTGCCAGCAGGTGGCAGGGGAGCACTGAAGCTTTCTTT. Translated, it gives CASRWQGSTEAFF.

This chain links TRBV5-1 with TRBJ2-2; TRBD1 is a possible D gene (5 bases). The length of the CDR3 is 15 residues. Trimming shortened V by 4 bases and J by 0 bases, and 10 bases separated the two germline ends. The germline V gene has CDR1 SGHRS and CDR2 YFSETQ. CDR3: CASSMTVTNTGELFF. The DNA of the CDR3 is TGCGCCAGCAGCATGACAGTGACGAACACCGGGGAGCTGTTTTTT.

This clone was observed a handful of times. This chain connects TRBV4-1 to TRBJ1-1; D is possibly TRBD1 (5 bases). The V and J ends lost 4 bases and 0 bases respectively, with 12 bases between them. The germline V gene has CDR1 MGHRA and CDR2 YSYEKL. This CDR3 is 15 amino acids long. The CDR3 DNA reads as TGCGCCAGCAGCCGGGGTGAAGGGGTGAACACTGAAGCTTTCTTT. It encodes CASSRGEGVNTEAFF.

J is TRBJ1-1 and V is TRBV4-1; D remains unclear. The CDR3 extends over 17 amino acids. Germline-derived CDR1 and CDR2 are MGHRA and YSYEKL. Trimming cost V 0 bases and J 4 bases, with 18 bases left between them. CDR3 region: CASSQDLPLLGGTEAFF. The CDR3 coding sequence is TGCGCCAGCAGCCAAGATCTCCCTCTACTTGGAGGCACTGAAGCTTTCTTT.

This rearrangement joins TRBV4-2 to TRBJ1-6, with TRBD1 matching over 10 bases. The germline V gene has CDR1 LGHNA and CDR2 YNFKEQ. The CDR3 is 15 amino acids. Germline trimming cut 7 bases from V and 7 bases from J; bases unmatched to any gene: 7. CDR3 in DNA: TGTGCCAGCAAACGAGGGACAGGGGAAAATTCACCCCTCCACTTT. Its protein is CASKRGTGENSPLHF.

Comment on this clone: This specimen includes other DNA sequences encoding the same CDR3. The rearrangement joins TRBV14 to TRBJ2-2; D is uncertain. The CDR3 extends over 13 amino acids. Germline CDR1 SGHDN, CDR2 FVKESK. Trimming left V 4 bases short and J 1 base short, with 4 bases between. CDR3 loop: CASSPLNTGELFF. DNA for the CDR3: TGTGCCAGCAGCCCCCTGAACACCGGGGAGCTGTTTTTT.

The chain couples TRBV6-5 to TRBJ2-5; TRBD2 matches 7 bases. This CDR3 is 15 amino acids long. CDR1 and CDR2 (germline): MNHEY, SVGAGI. J was trimmed by 5 bases and V by 2 bases; bases with no gene match: 8. The CDR3 bases are TGTGCCAGCAGTTACGGGGCGGGAGAGGGTGAGACCCAGTACTTC. Translation: CASSYGAGEGETQYF.

This sequence joins TRBV6-6 and TRBJ1-5; tentatively, D is TRBD1 (5 bases). The germline gives CDR1 MNHNY, CDR2 SVGAGI (reference sequence). V dropped 2 bases and J dropped 0 bases, with 8 bases sitting between them. The CDR3 is 15 amino acids. DNA for the CDR3: TGTGCCAGCAGTTACAGGACACCTAGCAATCAGCCCCAGCATTTT. Translation: CASSYRTPSNQPQHF.